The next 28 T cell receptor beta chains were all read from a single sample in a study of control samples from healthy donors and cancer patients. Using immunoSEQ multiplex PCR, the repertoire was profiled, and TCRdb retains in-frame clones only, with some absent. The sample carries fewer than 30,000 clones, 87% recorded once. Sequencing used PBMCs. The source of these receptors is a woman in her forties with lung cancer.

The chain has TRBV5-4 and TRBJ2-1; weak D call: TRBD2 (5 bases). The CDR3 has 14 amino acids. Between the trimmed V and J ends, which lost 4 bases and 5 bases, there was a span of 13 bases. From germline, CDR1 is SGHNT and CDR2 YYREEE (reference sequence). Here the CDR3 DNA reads TGTGCCAGCAGCCCGTTTGGGGAGCACAATGAGCAGTTCTTC. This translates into CASSPFGEHNEQFF.

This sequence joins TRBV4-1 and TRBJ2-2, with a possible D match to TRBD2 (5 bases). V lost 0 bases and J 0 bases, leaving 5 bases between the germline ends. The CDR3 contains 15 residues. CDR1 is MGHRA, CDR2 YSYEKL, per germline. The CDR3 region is CASSQDGANTGELFF. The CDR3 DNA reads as TGCGCCAGCAGCCAAGACGGGGCGAACACCGGGGAGCTGTTTTTT.

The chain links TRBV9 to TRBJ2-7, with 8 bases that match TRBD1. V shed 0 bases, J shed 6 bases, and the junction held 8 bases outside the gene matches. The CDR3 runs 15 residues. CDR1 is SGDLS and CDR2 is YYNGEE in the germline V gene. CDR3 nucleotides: TGTGCCAGCAGCGTAGATGACAGGGGCCCAGCCGAGCAGTACTTC. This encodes CASSVDDRGPAEQYF.

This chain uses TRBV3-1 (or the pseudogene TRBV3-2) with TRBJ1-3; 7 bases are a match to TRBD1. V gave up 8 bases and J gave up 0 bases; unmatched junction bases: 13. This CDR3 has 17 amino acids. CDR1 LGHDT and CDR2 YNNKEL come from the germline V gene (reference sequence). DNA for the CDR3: TGTGCCAGCCTAACCCTGGGGGGACAGCACTCTGGAAACACCATATATTTT. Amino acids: CASLTLGGQHSGNTIYF.

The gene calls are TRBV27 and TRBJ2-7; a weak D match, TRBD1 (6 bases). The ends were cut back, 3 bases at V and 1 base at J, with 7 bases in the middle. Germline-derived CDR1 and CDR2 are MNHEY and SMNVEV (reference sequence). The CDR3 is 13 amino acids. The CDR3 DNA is TGTGCCAGCAGTTTCGGGACATCCTACGAGCAGTACTTC. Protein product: CASSFGTSYEQYF.

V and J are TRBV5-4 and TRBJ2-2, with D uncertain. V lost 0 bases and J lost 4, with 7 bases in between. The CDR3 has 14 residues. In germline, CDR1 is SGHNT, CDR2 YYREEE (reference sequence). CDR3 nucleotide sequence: TGTGCCAGCAGCTTGGTGGGATCCACCGGGGAGCTGTTTTTT. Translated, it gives CASSLVGSTGELFF.

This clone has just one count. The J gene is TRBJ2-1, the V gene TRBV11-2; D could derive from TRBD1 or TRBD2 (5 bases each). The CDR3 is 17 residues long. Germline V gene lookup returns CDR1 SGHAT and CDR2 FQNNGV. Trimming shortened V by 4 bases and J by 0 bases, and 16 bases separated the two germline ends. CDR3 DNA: TGTGCCAGCAGCTCCCCCCTGACAGAGGGCTCCTACAATGAGCAGTTCTTC. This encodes CASSSPLTEGSYNEQFF.

This CDR3 is CASTYSGPPNYGYTF. CDR3 DNA: TGTGCCAGCACTTATTCAGGTCCCCCAAACTATGGCTACACCTTC. This rearrangement joins TRBV7-9 to TRBJ1-2; no clear D. Germline CDR1 and CDR2: SEHNR and FQNEAQ (reference sequence). The CDR3 is 15 amino acids. V dropped 7 bases and J dropped 2 bases, with 17 bases sitting between them.

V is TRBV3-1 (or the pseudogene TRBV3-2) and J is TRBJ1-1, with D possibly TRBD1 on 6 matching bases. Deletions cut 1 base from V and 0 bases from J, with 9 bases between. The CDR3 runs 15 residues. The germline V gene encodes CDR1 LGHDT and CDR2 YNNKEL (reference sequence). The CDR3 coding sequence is TGTGCCAGCAGCCAAGGGACAGTCATGAACACTGAAGCTTTCTTT. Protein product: CASSQGTVMNTEAFF.

This CDR3 reads CASRSYHAITDTQYF. The CDR3 DNA sequence: TGTGCCAGCAGATCCTATCACGCGATCACAGATACGCAGTATTTT. This rearrangement joins TRBV6-5 to TRBJ2-3, with D unresolved. V was clipped by 6 bases and J by 2 bases, with 15 bases between them. Per germline, CDR1 MNHEY and CDR2 SVGAGI. The CDR3 is 15 amino acids.

The chain's CDR3 is CASRATGLAVMDTQYF. CDR3 coding DNA: TGTGCCAGCAGGGCCACGGGGCTTGCCGTGATGGATACGCAGTATTTT. This rearrangement joins TRBV2 to TRBJ2-3; D may correspond to TRBD1 or TRBD2 (5 bases each). Trimming cost V 6 bases and J 6 bases, with 22 bases left between them. Germline values: CDR1 SNHLY, CDR2 FYNNEI. This CDR3 has 16 residues.

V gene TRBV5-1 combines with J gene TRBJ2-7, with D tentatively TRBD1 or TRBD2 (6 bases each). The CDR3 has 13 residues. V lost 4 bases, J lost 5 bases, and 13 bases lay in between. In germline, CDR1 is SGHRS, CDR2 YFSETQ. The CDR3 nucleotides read TGCGCCAGCAGCCCCCTAAGGGGGGACGAGCAGTACTTC. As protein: CASSPLRGDEQYF. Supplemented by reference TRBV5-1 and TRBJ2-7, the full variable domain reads KAGVTQTPRYLIKTRGQQVTLSCSPISGHRSVSWYQQTPGQGLQFLFEYFSETQRNKGNFPGRFSGRQFSNSRSEMNVSTLELGDSALYLCASSPLRGDEQYFGPGTRLTVT.

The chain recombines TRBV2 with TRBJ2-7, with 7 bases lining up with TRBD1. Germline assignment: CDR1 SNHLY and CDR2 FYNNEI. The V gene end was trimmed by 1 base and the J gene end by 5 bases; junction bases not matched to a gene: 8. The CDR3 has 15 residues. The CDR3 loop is CASSEDGRGLDEQYF. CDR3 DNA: TGTGCCAGCAGTGAAGATGGCAGGGGGTTGGACGAGCAGTACTTC.

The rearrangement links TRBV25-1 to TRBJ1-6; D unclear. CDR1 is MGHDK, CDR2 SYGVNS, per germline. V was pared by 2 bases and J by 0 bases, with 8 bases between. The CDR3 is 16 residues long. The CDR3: CASSERPGSYNSPLHF. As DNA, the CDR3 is TGTGCCAGCAGTGAACGGCCGGGCTCCTATAATTCACCCCTCCACTTT.

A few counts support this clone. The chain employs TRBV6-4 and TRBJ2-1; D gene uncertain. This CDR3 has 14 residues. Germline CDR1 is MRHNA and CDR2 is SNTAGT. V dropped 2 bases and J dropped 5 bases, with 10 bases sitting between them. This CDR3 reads CASSDDSAHNEQFF. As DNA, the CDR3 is TGTGCCAGCAGTGACGATTCGGCTCACAATGAGCAGTTCTTC.

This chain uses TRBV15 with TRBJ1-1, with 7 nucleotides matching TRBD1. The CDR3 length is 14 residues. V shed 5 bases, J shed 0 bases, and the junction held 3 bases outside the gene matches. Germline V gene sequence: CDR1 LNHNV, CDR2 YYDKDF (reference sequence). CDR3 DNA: TGTGCCACCAGCCTGGGACAGATGAACACTGAAGCTTTCTTT. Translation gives CATSLGQMNTEAFF. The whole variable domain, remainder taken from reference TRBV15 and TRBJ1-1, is DAMVIQNPRYQVTQFGKPVTLSCSQTLNHNVMYWYQQKSSQAPKLLFHYYDKDFNNEADTPDNFQSRRPNTSFCFLDIRSPGLGDTAMYLCATSLGQMNTEAFFGQGTRLTVV.

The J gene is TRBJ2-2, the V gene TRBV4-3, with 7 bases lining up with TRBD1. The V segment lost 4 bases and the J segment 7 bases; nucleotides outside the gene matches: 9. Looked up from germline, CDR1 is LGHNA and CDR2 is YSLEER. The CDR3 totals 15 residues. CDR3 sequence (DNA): TGCGCCAGCAGCCGAGCGACAGGGTACGTCGGGGAGCTGTTTTTT. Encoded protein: CASSRATGYVGELFF.

CDR3 amino acids: CASSLDRSAEQYF. CDR3 DNA: TGCGCCAGCAGTTTGGACAGGTCCGCCGAGCAGTACTTC. The chain recombines TRBV10-1 with TRBJ2-7, with 7 positions matching TRBD1. The length of the CDR3 is 13 residues. Germline loops: CDR1 WNHNN, CDR2 SYGVQD (reference sequence). Trimming took 5 bases from V and 6 from J; bases not matched to a gene: 7.

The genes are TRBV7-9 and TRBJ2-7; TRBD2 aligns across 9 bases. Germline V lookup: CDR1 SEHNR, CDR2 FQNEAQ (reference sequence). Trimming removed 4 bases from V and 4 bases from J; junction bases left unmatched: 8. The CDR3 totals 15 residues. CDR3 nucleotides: TGTGCCAGCAGCTCCCTAGTGCGGGGGGGATACGAGCAGTACTTC. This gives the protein CASSSLVRGGYEQYF.

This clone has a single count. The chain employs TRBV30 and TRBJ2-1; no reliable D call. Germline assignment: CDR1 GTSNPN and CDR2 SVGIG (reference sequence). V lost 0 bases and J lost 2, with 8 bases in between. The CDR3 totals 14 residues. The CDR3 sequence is CAWSVRGAYNEQFF. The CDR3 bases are TGTGCCTGGAGTGTACGAGGTGCCTACAATGAGCAGTTCTTC.

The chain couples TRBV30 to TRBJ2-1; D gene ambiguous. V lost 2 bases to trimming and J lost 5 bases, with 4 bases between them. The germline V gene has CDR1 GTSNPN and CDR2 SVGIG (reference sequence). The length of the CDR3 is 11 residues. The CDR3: CAWSPDNEQFF. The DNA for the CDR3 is TGTGCCTGGAGTCCCGACAATGAGCAGTTCTTC.

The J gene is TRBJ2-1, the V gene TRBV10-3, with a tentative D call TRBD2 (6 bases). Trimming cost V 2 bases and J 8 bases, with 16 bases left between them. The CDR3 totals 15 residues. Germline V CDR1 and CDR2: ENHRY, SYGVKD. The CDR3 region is CAISEGWGEVDEQFF. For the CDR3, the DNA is TGTGCCATCAGTGAGGGGTGGGGGGAGGTAGATGAGCAGTTCTTC.

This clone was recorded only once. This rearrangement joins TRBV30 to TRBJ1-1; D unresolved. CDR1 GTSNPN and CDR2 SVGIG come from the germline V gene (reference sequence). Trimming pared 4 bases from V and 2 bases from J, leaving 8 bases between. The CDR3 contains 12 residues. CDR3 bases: TGTGCCTGGACGGAATACAACACTGAAGCTTTCTTT. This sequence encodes CAWTEYNTEAFF.

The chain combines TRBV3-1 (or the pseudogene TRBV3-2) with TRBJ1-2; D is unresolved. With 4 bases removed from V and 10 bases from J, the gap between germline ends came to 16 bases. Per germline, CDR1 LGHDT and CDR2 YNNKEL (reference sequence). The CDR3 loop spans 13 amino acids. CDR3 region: CASSPSATMYYTF. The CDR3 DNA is TGTGCCAGCAGCCCTTCAGCCACTATGTACTACACCTTC.

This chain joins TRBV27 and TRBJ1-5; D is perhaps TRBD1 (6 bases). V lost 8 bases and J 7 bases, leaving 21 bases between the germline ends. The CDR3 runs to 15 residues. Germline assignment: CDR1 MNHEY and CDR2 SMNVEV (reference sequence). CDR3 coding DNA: TGTGCCAGCCGGCCGGGACAAACATCAGGCCAGCCCCAGCATTTT. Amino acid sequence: CASRPGQTSGQPQHF.

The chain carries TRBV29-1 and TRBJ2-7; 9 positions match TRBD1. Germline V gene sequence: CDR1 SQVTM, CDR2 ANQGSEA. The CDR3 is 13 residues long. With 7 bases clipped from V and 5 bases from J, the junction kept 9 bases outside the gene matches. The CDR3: CSARGTGRNEQYF. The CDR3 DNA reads TGCAGCGCCCGGGGGACAGGGAGGAACGAGCAGTACTTC.

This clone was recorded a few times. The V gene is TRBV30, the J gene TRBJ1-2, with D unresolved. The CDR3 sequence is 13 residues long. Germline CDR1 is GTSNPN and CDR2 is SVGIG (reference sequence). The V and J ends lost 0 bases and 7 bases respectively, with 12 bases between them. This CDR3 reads CAWSVRQDGGYTF. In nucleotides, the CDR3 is TGTGCCTGGAGTGTAAGGCAGGACGGTGGCTACACCTTC. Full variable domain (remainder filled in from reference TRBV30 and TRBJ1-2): SQTIHQWPATLVQPVGSPLSLECTVEGTSNPNLYWYRQAAGRGLQLLFYSVGIGQISSEVPQNLSASRPQDRQFILSSKKLLLSDSGFYLCAWSVRQDGGYTFGSGTRLTVV.

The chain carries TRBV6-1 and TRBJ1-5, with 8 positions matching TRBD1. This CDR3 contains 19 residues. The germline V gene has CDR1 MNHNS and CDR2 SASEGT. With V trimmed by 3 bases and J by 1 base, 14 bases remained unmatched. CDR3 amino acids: CASSDPLRTGSGSNQPQHF. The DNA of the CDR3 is TGTGCCAGCAGTGACCCTCTTAGGACAGGGAGCGGAAGCAATCAGCCCCAGCATTTT.